These T cell receptor beta chains were read from a single sample in a study of T cells in Graves' hyperthyroidism and ophthalmopathy. From the multiplex PCR reads, TCRdb called clonotypes with MiXCR, one entry per CDR3 protein. The table includes around 300,000 distinct CDR3 sequences, roughly 13% detected once. The sample comprised blood. Source of these receptors: a woman aged 40 to 50 with Graves' hyperthyroidism. The CDR3 runs from the conserved cysteine through the conserved F or W. D genes are given only for firm matches. Size is stated for part of the rows, as once, few or many counts, or as a class when the clone is expanded.

V	D	size	J	DNA	CDR3
TRBV19	TRBD1	NA	TRBJ2-2	TGTGCCACCCGACAGGGTTTGTACACCGGGGAGCTGTTTTTT	CATRQGLYTGELFF
TRBV20-1	NA	NA	TRBJ2-1	TGCAGTGCTAGAGAGGGTCTATCCTACAATGAGCAGTTCTTC	CSAREGLSYNEQFF
TRBV7-3	NA	many	TRBJ2-1	TGTGCCAGCAGCCCATCTACTATCAATGAGCAGTTCTTC	CASSPSTINEQFF
TRBV6-2/TRBV6-3	NA	once	TRBJ1-5	TGTGCCAGCAGTGCAGAAGGCAATCAGCCCCAGCATTTT	CASSAEGNQPQHF
TRBV11-2	NA	many	TRBJ2-1	TGTGCCAGCAGCTCGCACCGCCGCTCCTACAATGAGCAGTTCTTC	CASSSHRRSYNEQFF
TRBV12-3/TRBV12-4	TRBD1	many	TRBJ1-1	TGTGCCAGCAGACGACAGGGCGTAGGTGAAGCTTTCTTT	CASRRQGVGEAFF
TRBV9	NA	few	TRBJ1-2	TGTGCCAGCAGCGTAGGGACAAACGCTGGCTACACCTTC	CASSVGTNAGYTF
TRBV10-2	TRBD2	many	TRBJ2-2	TGCGCCAGCAGACCCGGACTAGCGGTTCCCGAGCTGTTTTTT	CASRPGLAVPELFF
TRBV7-2	NA	few	TRBJ2-1	TGTGCCAGCAGCTTAGCGGGAGGCTCGAGCTCCTACAATGAGCAGTTCTTC	CASSLAGGSSSYNEQFF
TRBV28	NA	many	TRBJ1-5	TGTGCCAGCAGGGGTTCGGACAGATTAAATCAGCCCCAGCATTTT	CASRGSDRLNQPQHF
TRBV4-1	NA	NA	TRBJ1-5	TGCGCCAGCAGCCAAGTAGCAACCCCTAGGCAGCCCCAGCATTTT	CASSQVATPRQPQHF
TRBV19	TRBD2	NA	TRBJ2-7	TGTGCCAGTAGTGTTAGCGGGGGAAGCTCCTACGAGCAGTACTTC	CASSVSGGSSYEQYF
TRBV11-3	NA	many	TRBJ1-6	TGTGCCAGCAGCGGCGGGACGGCAAATTCACCCCTCCACTTT	CASSGGTANSPLHF
TRBV5-5	NA	many	TRBJ2-5	TGTGCCAGCAGCTTGCTTCCTCAAGAGACCCAGTACTTC	CASSLLPQETQYF
TRBV4-3	TRBD2	NA	TRBJ2-7	TGCGCCAGCAGCCAAAGTAGCGGGAGGGCCGGGGAGCAGTACTTC	CASSQSSGRAGEQYF
TRBV6-4	NA	NA	TRBJ2-2	TGTGCCAGCAGTGACTCGGACACCGGGGAGCTGTTTTTT	CASSDSDTGELFF
TRBV20-1	TRBD2	NA	TRBJ2-7	TGCAGTGCTAGCGGGACTAGTGCCTACGAGCAGTACTTC	CSASGTSAYEQYF